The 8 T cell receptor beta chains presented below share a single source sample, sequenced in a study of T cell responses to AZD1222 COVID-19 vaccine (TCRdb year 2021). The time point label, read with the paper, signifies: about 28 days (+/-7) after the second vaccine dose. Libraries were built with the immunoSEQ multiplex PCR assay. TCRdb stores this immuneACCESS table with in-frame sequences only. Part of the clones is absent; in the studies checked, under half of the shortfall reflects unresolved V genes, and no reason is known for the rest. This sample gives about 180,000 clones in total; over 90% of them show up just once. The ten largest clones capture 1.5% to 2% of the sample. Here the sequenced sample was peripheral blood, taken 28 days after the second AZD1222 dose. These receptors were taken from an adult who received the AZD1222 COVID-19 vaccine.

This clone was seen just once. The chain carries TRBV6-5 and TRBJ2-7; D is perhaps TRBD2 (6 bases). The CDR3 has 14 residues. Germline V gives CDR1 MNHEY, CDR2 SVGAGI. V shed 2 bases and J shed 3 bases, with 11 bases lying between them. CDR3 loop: CASSYGGTGYEQYF. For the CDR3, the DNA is TGTGCCAGCAGTTACGGCGGGACCGGCTACGAGCAGTACTTC.

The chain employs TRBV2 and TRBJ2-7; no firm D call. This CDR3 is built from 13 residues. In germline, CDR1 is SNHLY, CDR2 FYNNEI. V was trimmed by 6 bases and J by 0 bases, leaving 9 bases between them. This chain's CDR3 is CASRDGYSYEQYF. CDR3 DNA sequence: TGTGCCAGCAGGGACGGCTACTCCTACGAGCAGTACTTC.

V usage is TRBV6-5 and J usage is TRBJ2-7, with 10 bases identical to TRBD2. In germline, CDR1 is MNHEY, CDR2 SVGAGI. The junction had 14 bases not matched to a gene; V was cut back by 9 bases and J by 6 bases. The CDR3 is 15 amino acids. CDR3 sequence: CASSVAASGRVEQYF. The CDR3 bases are TGTGCCAGTTCGGTAGCAGCTAGCGGGAGAGTCGAGCAGTACTTC.

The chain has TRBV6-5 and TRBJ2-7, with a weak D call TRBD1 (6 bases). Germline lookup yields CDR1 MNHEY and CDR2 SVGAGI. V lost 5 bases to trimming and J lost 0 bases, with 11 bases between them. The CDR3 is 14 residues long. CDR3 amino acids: CASSRTDSSYEQYF. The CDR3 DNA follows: TGTGCCAGCAGTAGAACGGACAGCTCCTACGAGCAGTACTTC.

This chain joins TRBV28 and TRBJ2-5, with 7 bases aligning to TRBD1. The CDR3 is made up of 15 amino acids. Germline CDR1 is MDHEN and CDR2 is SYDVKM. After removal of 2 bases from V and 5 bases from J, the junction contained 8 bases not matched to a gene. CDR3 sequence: CASSLSDRDRETQYF. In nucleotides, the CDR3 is TGTGCCAGCAGTTTAAGTGACAGGGATAGGGAGACCCAGTACTTC.

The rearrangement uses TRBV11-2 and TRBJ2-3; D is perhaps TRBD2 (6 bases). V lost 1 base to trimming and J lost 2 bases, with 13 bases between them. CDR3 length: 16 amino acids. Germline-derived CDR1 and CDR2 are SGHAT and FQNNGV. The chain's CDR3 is CASSLGAGRITDTQYF. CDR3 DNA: TGTGCCAGCAGCTTAGGGGCAGGGAGGATCACAGATACGCAGTATTTT.

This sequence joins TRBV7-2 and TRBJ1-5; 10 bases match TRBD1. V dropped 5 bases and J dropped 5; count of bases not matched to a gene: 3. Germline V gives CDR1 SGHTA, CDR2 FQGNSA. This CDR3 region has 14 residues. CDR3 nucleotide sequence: TGTGCCAGCAGCCGGGACAGGGGATATCAGCCCCAGCATTTT. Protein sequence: CASSRDRGYQPQHF.

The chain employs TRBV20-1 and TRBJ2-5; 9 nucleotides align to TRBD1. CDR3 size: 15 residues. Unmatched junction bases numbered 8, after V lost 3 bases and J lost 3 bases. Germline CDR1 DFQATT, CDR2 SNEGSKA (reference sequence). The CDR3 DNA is TGCAGTGCTAGTGACCCTGGGACAGGGAAAGAGACCCAGTACTTC. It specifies CSASDPGTGKETQYF.